This T cell receptor beta chain is drawn from a study of T cells in tuberculosis. Across the whole study: A South African cohort included IGRA-negative adolescents, latently infected IGRA-positive adolescents and adults with active tuberculosis. Blood was taken before or within 7 days of anti-tuberculosis therapy. Broader study findings: Active tuberculosis TCR-alpha repertoires lay closer to GMM-specific TCRs than IGRA-negative controls, suggesting clonal expansion.

Time point reported: new active TB diagnosis, blood taken before or within 7 days of starting treatment. Trimming pared 6 bases from V and 6 bases from J, leaving 13 bases between. This CDR3 region has 13 residues. Looked up from germline, CDR1 is KGHSH and CDR2 is LQKENI. The method was immunoSEQ multiplex PCR; TCRdb's version includes in-frame clones alone and lacks a portion of them. The table shows under 50,000 clones, with approximately 94% occurring only once. Concerning this clone: Its target is not known.

This TCR came from an adult with tuberculosis. The rearrangement uses TRBV18 and TRBJ2-3; D unresolved. The starting material was PBMCs, obtained at tuberculosis diagnosis. This CDR3 is CASSIRTSDTQYF. The DNA for the CDR3 is TGTGCCAGCTCGATTAGAACGTCGGATACGCAGTATTTT.